The clone carrying this TCR beta chain was seen a handful of times. As yet, its antigen is unknown. The sample originates from a study of blood T cells in healthy people across ages. Notes on the study in general: PBMCs that were unsorted prevented a conclusive naive versus antigen-experienced comparison.

Germline-derived CDR1 and CDR2 are GTSNPN and SVGIG (reference sequence). The CDR3 extends over 13 amino acids. V gave up 1 base and J gave up 7 bases, with 11 bases separating them. The donors, aged roughly 6 to 95, were healthy Caucasians from Russia. The use of a sample-barcoded 5' primer and a J-beta primer mix characterized a second PCR of about 7 to 12 cycles. Each TCR beta cDNA got a 12-nucleotide random molecular identifier. Each of the samples gave a minimum of 2.5 million paired-end reads that contained CDR3. TCRdb reanalysed the 5' RACE reads using MiXCR and keeps one entry per CDR3 protein. The repertoire holds 630,000 or so distinct CDR3 sequences, with about a third as singletons.

The sequenced sample consisted of blood. This chain joins TRBV30 and TRBJ1-5, with unresolved D. This clonotype originated in a woman aged 80 or older in good health. The CDR3 sequence: CAWSAGGEQPQHF. CDR3 bases: TGTGCCTGGAGTGCGGGTGGGGAGCAGCCCCAGCATTTT.